This TCR beta chain appears in the sequencing data of a study of T cell responses to AZD1222 COVID-19 vaccine. Assay used: immunoSEQ multiplex PCR; TCRdb lists only in-frame clones, some missing. Here the sample spans roughly 180,000 clones, roughly 94% being singletons. CDR1 and CDR2 from the germline V gene are MNHEY and SMNVEV (reference sequence). The trim removed 8 bases at V and 3 bases at J, leaving 10 bases unmatched. The CDR3 totals 15 residues. The material sequenced was peripheral blood, taken 28 days after the second AZD1222 dose. The receptor comes from an adult who received the AZD1222 COVID-19 vaccine. The chain uses TRBV27 and TRBJ1-3, with TRBD1 matching over 7 bases. The CDR3 reads CASSVQQGYGNTIYF. CDR3 sequence (DNA): TGTGCCAGCTCAGTACAACAGGGGTATGGAAACACCATATATTTT.